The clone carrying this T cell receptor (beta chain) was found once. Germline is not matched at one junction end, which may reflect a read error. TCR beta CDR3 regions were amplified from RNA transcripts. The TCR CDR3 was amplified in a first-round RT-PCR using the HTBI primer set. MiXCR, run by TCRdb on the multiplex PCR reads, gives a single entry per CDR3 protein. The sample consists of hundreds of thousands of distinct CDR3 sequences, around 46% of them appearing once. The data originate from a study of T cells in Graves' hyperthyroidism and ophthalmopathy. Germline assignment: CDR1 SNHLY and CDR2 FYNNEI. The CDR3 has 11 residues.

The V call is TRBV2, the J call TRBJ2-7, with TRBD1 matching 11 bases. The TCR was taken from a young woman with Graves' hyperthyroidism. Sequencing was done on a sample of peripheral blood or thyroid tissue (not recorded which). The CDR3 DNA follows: TGTGCCAGCAGGGGGACAGGGGGGAGGCGTTTC. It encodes CASRGTGGRRF.